Presented here are 3 T cell receptor beta chains from one specimen sequenced in a study of blood T cell repertoires in COVID-19. Measured with immunoSEQ multiplex PCR; TCRdb has only the in-frame clones, and not every one. This table holds 95,000 to 110,000 clones, 91% found once. Sequenced: peripheral blood. Source of these receptors: a human donor in a cohort sampled during active COVID-19.

The V and J genes are TRBV14 and TRBJ2-7; a weak D match, TRBD1 (5 bases). Trimming stripped 2 bases from V and 2 bases from J, with 16 bases between. Germline V gene data show CDR1 as SGHDN and CDR2 as FVKESK. The CDR3 runs 16 residues. The CDR3 nucleotides read TGTGCCAGCAGCCAATTTGAAGGACAAGATCCCTACGAGCAGTACTTC. Translation: CASSQFEGQDPYEQYF.

This clone showed up just once. The V gene is TRBV19, the J gene TRBJ2-3; D might be TRBD2 (5 bases). The CDR3 runs to 14 residues. Germline-derived CDR1 and CDR2 are LNHDA and SQIVND (reference sequence). Trimming left V 4 bases short and J 3 bases short, with 11 bases between. The CDR3 nucleotides are TGTGCCAGTAGTAGCGGGTTAGGAACAGATACGCAGTATTTT. It is translated as CASSSGLGTDTQYF.

In its sample, this clone was seen many times. The CDR3 sequence is CASSFAGAPYGYTF. CDR3 DNA: TGTGCCAGCAGTTTCGCAGGGGCCCCCTATGGCTACACCTTC. The chain links TRBV28 to TRBJ1-2; possibly TRBD1 for D (6 bases). The germline V and J ends were trimmed by 3 bases and 4 bases, with 12 bases remaining between them. The germline V gene has CDR1 MDHEN and CDR2 SYDVKM. The CDR3 runs to 14 residues.